These 11 T cell receptor beta chains were all obtained from the same sample, sequenced in a study of CD8 T cells in ankylosing spondylitis. Study-level findings and limits: Ankylosing spondylitis blood seemed to carry a telltale TCR beta motif made of several highly homologous variants.

TCRdb processed the 5' RACE reads anew with MiXCR; each CDR3 protein has one entry. The data contain about 840,000 distinct CDR3 sequences, over 9.5% of them singletons. No antigen is known for these receptors. The material sequenced was blood, either unsorted or a sorted T cell fraction (not recorded which). These receptors originate from a male donor with ankylosing spondylitis.

The chain recombines TRBV7-9 with TRBJ2-2, with no clear D. Germline CDR1 reads SEHNR; CDR2 reads FQNEAQ (reference sequence). Trimming cost V 3 bases and J 4 bases, with 12 bases left between them. The length of the CDR3 is 15 residues. CDR3 sequence: CASSFVAEFTGELFF. CDR3 coding DNA: TGTGCCAGCAGCTTCGTGGCCGAATTCACCGGGGAGCTGTTTTTT.

The chain recombines TRBV24-1 with TRBJ2-1; TRBD2 is a possible D gene (6 bases). The V gene's germline CDR1 is KGHDR and CDR2 SFDVKD. The CDR3 loop spans 13 amino acids. V dropped 12 bases and J dropped 1 base, with 12 bases sitting between them. Here the CDR3 DNA reads TGTGCCTCTCAACGGGGGTCCTACAATGAGCAGTTCTTC. This translates into CASQRGSYNEQFF.

This clonotype showed up many times. The chain uses TRBV12-3 or TRBV12-4 and TRBJ1-1, with 7 bases that match TRBD1. Trimming took 2 bases from V and 5 from J; bases not matched to a gene: 2. There are 13 residues in the CDR3. The CDR3 DNA sequence: TGTGCCAGCAGTTTAATACAGGGGACTGAAGCTTTCTTT. It encodes CASSLIQGTEAFF.

This clonotype was recorded a few times. The CDR3 sequence is CATSRVARGQETQYF. Written as DNA, the CDR3 is TGTGCCACCAGCAGAGTAGCCAGGGGCCAAGAGACCCAGTACTTC. The rearrangement joins TRBV15 to TRBJ2-5; possibly TRBD1 for D (6 bases). Germline-derived CDR1 and CDR2 are LNHNV and YYDKDF (reference sequence). This CDR3 has 15 residues. V was pared by 1 base and J by 1 base, with 10 bases between. The full variable domain, its missing parts supplied by reference TRBV15 and TRBJ2-5, is DAMVIQNPRYQVTQFGKPVTLSCSQTLNHNVMYWYQQKSSQAPKLLFHYYDKDFNNEADTPDNFQSRRPNTSFCFLDIRSPGLGDTAMYLCATSRVARGQETQYFGPGTRLLVL.

The chain uses TRBV12-3 or TRBV12-4 and TRBJ1-3; D ambiguous. The CDR3 covers 14 residues. V was shortened by 6 bases and J by 0 bases, with 9 bases between the two germline ends. CDR3 DNA sequence: TGTGCCAGCAGCCGGACGTCCTCTGGAAACACCATATATTTT. This translates into CASSRTSSGNTIYF.

This clonotype came up a few times. V and J are TRBV6-6 and TRBJ2-7, with D perhaps matching TRBD1 (6 bases). The CDR3 has 12 residues. V gave up 8 bases and J gave up 3 bases, with 11 bases separating them. Germline V gene sequence: CDR1 MNHNY, CDR2 SVGAGI (reference sequence). The CDR3 loop reads CASEGGFYEQYF. CDR3 DNA: TGTGCCAGCGAAGGGGGTTTCTACGAGCAGTACTTC.

The rearrangement links TRBV5-1 to TRBJ2-1, with 9 bases aligning to TRBD1. This CDR3 is built from 14 residues. Germline CDR1 reads SGHRS; CDR2 reads YFSETQ. V trimming: 4 bases; J trimming: 9 bases; junction bases outside the gene matches: 8. Here the CDR3 reads CASSPDRGSSEQFF. Written as DNA, the CDR3 is TGCGCCAGCAGCCCGGACAGGGGATCGAGTGAGCAGTTCTTC.

The J gene is TRBJ1-4, the V gene TRBV7-8; 9 bases agree with TRBD1. Trimming removed 3 bases from V and 7 bases from J; junction bases left unmatched: 3. CDR3 length: 14 residues. CDR1 is SGHVS and CDR2 is FQNEAQ in the germline V gene. This CDR3 is CASSFRDRVEKLFF. The CDR3 DNA reads as TGTGCCAGCAGCTTCCGGGACAGGGTTGAAAAACTGTTTTTT.

This rearrangement joins TRBV7-2 to TRBJ1-1; D gene ambiguous. Germline V gene sequence: CDR1 SGHTA, CDR2 FQGNSA. With 2 bases removed from V and 6 bases from J, the gap between germline ends came to 10 bases. This CDR3 has 13 residues. The CDR3 bases are TGTGCCAGCAGCTTAAGTTTTCAACCTGAAGCTTTCTTT. Protein: CASSLSFQPEAFF.

With respect to this clonotype: One end of the junction does not line up with germline, which may come from a read error. The CDR3: CSASRLSYEQHF. The CDR3 nucleotides are TGCAGTGCTAGCCGGCTCTCCTACGAGCAGCACTTC. V gene TRBV20-1 combines with J gene TRBJ2-7, with no clear D. Germline V gives CDR1 DFQATT, CDR2 SNEGSKA (reference sequence). CDR3 length equals 12 residues.

V gene TRBV20-1 combines with J gene TRBJ2-5, with TRBD2 matching over 7 bases. Per the germline V gene, CDR1 is DFQATT and CDR2 is SNEGSKA (reference sequence). The trim removed 6 bases at V and 4 bases at J, leaving 11 bases unmatched. The CDR3 length is 14 residues. The CDR3 spells CSAGGIPAGETQYF. CDR3 bases: TGCAGTGCCGGGGGGATCCCGGCGGGAGAGACCCAGTACTTC.